These 11 T cell receptor beta chains originate from one sample sequenced in a study of beta chain features in type 1 diabetes. Study-level results: TCRB CDR3 length was moderately but significantly reduced in all four CD4+ subsets of Type 1 diabetes patients.

No antigen has been identified for these receptors. TCRB transcripts that were expressed got sequenced, as all of the isolated RNA had been reverse transcribed. Using immunoSEQ multiplex PCR, the repertoire was profiled, and TCRdb retains in-frame clones only, with some absent. There are approximately 280,000 clones in the sample; around 16% occur only once, and approximately 0.015% lies in the top ten. Source material: naive CD4+ T cells from blood. Every receptor here comes from a man aged 18 to 30 with type 1 diabetes.

The chain is built from TRBV12-5 and TRBJ1-2, with D maybe TRBD1 (5 bases). The CDR3 contains 15 residues. The V gene's germline CDR1 is LGHNT and CDR2 FRNRAP. V dropped 1 base and J dropped 10 bases, with 19 bases sitting between them. CDR3 in amino acids: CASGLGMTSRAPYTF. Here the CDR3 DNA reads TGTGCTAGTGGTTTGGGAATGACATCCAGGGCGCCCTACACCTTC.

The CDR3 nucleotides are TGTGCCAGCAGTTATTCCGGACTAGCGGGGGGCCCTGAGCAGTACTTC. This encodes CASSYSGLAGGPEQYF. The chain couples TRBV6-5 to TRBJ2-7; 14 nucleotides match TRBD2. This CDR3 has 16 amino acids. Trimming cost V 3 bases and J 7 bases; bases outside gene matches: 8. Germline CDR1 and CDR2: MNHEY and SVGAGI.

This clone was recorded a few times. The chain recombines TRBV9 with TRBJ2-3, with 7 positions matching TRBD2. CDR3 size: 14 residues. Trimming took 4 bases from V and 3 from J; bases not matched to a gene: 5. Germline V lookup: CDR1 SGDLS, CDR2 YYNGEE. DNA of the CDR3: TGTGCCAGCAGCTTCTCTAGCGGAACAGATACGCAGTATTTT. This gives the protein CASSFSSGTDTQYF.

The CDR3 spells CASSGRQGYGYTF. The CDR3 DNA follows: TGTGCCAGCAGCGGAAGACAGGGCTATGGCTACACCTTC. J is TRBJ1-2 and V is TRBV9, with TRBD1 matching 7 bases. V shed 3 bases, J shed 4 bases, and the junction held 3 bases outside the gene matches. Germline CDR1 reads SGDLS; CDR2 reads YYNGEE. The CDR3 consists of 13 residues.

This clone was picked up a small number of times. The chain recombines TRBV7-2 with TRBJ2-3, with 9 bases lining up with TRBD2. From germline, CDR1 is SGHTA and CDR2 FQGNSA. V shed 4 bases and J 3 bases; nucleotides not matched to a gene: 8. The CDR3 consists of 16 residues. CDR3 region: CASSSPRGGYTDTQYF. The CDR3 DNA sequence: TGTGCCAGCAGCTCTCCGCGGGGGGGCTATACAGATACGCAGTATTTT.

This clone was seen more than once but under ten times. The V and J genes are TRBV5-4 and TRBJ2-5, with D possibly TRBD1 on 5 matching bases. Per germline, CDR1 SGHNT and CDR2 YYREEE (reference sequence). CDR3 length equals 13 residues. Trimming cost V 0 bases and J 2 bases, with 5 bases left between them. CDR3 region: CASSLGQQETQYF. Here the CDR3 DNA reads TGTGCCAGCAGCTTGGGACAGCAAGAGACCCAGTACTTC.

This clone was observed a few times. The chain joins TRBV27 to TRBJ2-7; 7 bases are a match to TRBD2. Looked up from germline, CDR1 is MNHEY and CDR2 is SMNVEV (reference sequence). The CDR3 is made up of 13 amino acids. The V segment lost 3 bases and the J segment 2 bases; nucleotides outside the gene matches: 1. CDR3 bases: TGTGCCAGCAGTTTGCGGGGGACCTACGAGCAGTACTTC. This codes for CASSLRGTYEQYF.

This clone turned up a few times. J is TRBJ2-1 and V is TRBV15, with TRBD1 matching 7 bases. J was trimmed by 6 bases and V by 8 bases; bases with no gene match: 10. CDR3 length: 14 amino acids. Germline CDR1 reads LNHNV; CDR2 reads YYDKDF (reference sequence). CDR3 DNA sequence: TGTGCCACCGCGACAGGGTGGGATGGCAATGAGCAGTTCTTC. Amino acid sequence: CATATGWDGNEQFF.

The chain joins TRBV29-1 to TRBJ1-1; D is unclear. The CDR3 loop spans 15 amino acids. Germline CDR1 is SQVTM and CDR2 is ANQGSEA. V lost 4 bases and J lost 2, with 17 bases in between. The CDR3 nucleotides read TGCAGCGTTGGAAGCACTTACTCACGAAACACTGAAGCTTTCTTT. It is translated as CSVGSTYSRNTEAFF.

V gene TRBV6-6 combines with J gene TRBJ2-5; maybe TRBD1 (5 bases). The ends were cut back, 5 bases at V and 5 bases at J, with 18 bases in the middle. The germline gives CDR1 MNHNY, CDR2 SVGAGI (reference sequence). This CDR3 contains 15 residues. This chain's CDR3 is CASSKSTDLRETQYF. The CDR3 nucleotides are TGTGCCAGCAGTAAATCGACAGACCTTCGGGAGACCCAGTACTTC.

This chain joins TRBV7-6 and TRBJ2-2; 7 bases align to TRBD2. Germline loops: CDR1 SGHVS, CDR2 FNYEAQ. J was trimmed by 4 bases and V by 5 bases; bases with no gene match: 7. This CDR3 spans 15 amino acids. The CDR3 here is CASSLGLVRTGELFF. DNA for the CDR3: TGTGCCAGCAGCCTCGGACTAGTTCGCACCGGGGAGCTGTTTTTT.